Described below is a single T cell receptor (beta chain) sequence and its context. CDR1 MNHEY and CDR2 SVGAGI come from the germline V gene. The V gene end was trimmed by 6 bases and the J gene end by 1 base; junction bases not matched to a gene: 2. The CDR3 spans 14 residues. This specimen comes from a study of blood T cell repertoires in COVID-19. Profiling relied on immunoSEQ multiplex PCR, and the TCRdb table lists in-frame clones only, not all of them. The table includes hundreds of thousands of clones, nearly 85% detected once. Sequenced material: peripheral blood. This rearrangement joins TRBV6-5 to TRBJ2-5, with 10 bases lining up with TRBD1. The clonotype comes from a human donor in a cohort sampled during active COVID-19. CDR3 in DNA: TGTGCCAGCAGGGACAGGGGGGGCCAAGAGACCCAGTACTTC. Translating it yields CASRDRGGQETQYF.